This T cell receptor (beta chain) was retrieved from a study of T-cell memory formation after mild COVID-19. Across the whole study: TCR clusters were mostly donor specific. Findings of the study overall: The study found contracting CD4+ clones mainly in CM and EM and contracting CD8+ clones in EMRA.

Germline trimming cut 3 bases from V and 3 bases from J; bases unmatched to any gene: 6. Germline V gene sequence: CDR1 SQVTM, CDR2 ANQGSEA. The CDR3 extends over 14 amino acids. TCRdb analysed the 5' RACE reads with MiXCR anew, one entry per CDR3 protein. The sample yields approximately 340,000 distinct CDR3 sequences, around 13% seen once. This clonotype was observed at least ten times. Its specificity is unknown. Sequencing was performed on PBMCs or a T cell subset sorted from them (not recorded which). This clonotype was obtained from a man aged 18 to 35 who had mild COVID-19 (a few samples of this study predate the infection). Cell type and time point are not known. This sequence joins TRBV29-1 and TRBJ2-3; 7 nucleotides align to TRBD2. The CDR3 DNA sequence: TGCAGCGTTGAGGCGCCTAGCGGTACAGATACGCAGTATTTT. Amino acid sequence: CSVEAPSGTDTQYF.